The entry below describes one T cell receptor (beta chain). Its antigen is as yet unknown. This CDR3 is built from 14 residues. V lost 8 bases and J lost 4; bases outside the gene matches: 5. Germline V lookup: CDR1 MNHEY, CDR2 SMNVEV (reference sequence). These data originate in a study of cytomegalovirus exposure and HLA in healthy donors. Regarding the study as a whole: There were some public TCRs occurring in many donors, but most TCR sequences were rare. In vitro assays verified that a few CMV-associated chains recognized CMV antigens specifically.

Both 60 Vbeta primers and 13 Jbeta primers went into the PCR. TCRdb keeps only in-frame clones here, not all; method: immunoSEQ multiplex PCR. Among tens of thousands of clones listed, about 80% were seen once. The sequence derives from a man between 45 and 60 years old in good health and CMV-seropositive. Sequencing input: PBMCs. The chain is built from TRBV27 and TRBJ1-2, with TRBD1 matching 12 bases. CDR3 sequence (DNA): TGTGCCAGCCGGGACAGGGGGCGCGGCTATGGCTACACCTTC. Residues: CASRDRGRGYGYTF.